This T cell receptor (beta chain) was obtained from a study of blood T cell repertoires in COVID-19. Across the study: The origin of the acute and convalescent COVID-19 samples was the United States, Italy and Spain. PBMCs, B-cell-depleted T cells, or T cells were the source of the cDNA or gDNA that made up the material.

Unmatched junction bases numbered 6, after V lost 2 bases and J lost 5 bases. Germline assignment: CDR1 ENHRY and CDR2 SYGVKD. The CDR3 contains 15 residues. In the original analysis: The authors estimated nucleated cell counts from reference gene primer amplification. Assay: immunoSEQ multiplex PCR; the TCRdb copy retains only in-frame clones and omits some. V, J and clone size are taken as reported in that table, and D and trimming were inferred from the DNA itself. Of about 82,000 clones in the sample, 83% are singletons; the top ten hold over 15%. The receptor was derived from an older woman with acute or convalescent COVID-19. The chain is built from TRBV10-3 and TRBJ1-5; 7 positions agree with TRBD1. The sequenced material came from peripheral blood. For the CDR3, the DNA is TGTGCCATCAGTGAGCACACAGGGGAGGATCAGCCCCAGCATTTT. It encodes CAISEHTGEDQPQHF.